These 2 T cell receptor beta chains were all obtained from the same sample, sequenced in a study of T cell responses to AZD1222 COVID-19 vaccine. Assay: immunoSEQ multiplex PCR; the TCRdb copy retains only in-frame clones and omits some. The table shows tens of thousands of clones, with approximately 84% occurring only once. The source was peripheral blood, collected on day 0 of AZD1222 vaccination. These TCRs come from an adult in good health.

The V gene is TRBV19, the J gene TRBJ2-3, with 9 bases that match TRBD1. This CDR3 is built from 14 residues. The germline gives CDR1 LNHDA, CDR2 SQIVND (reference sequence). J was trimmed by 3 bases and V by 5 bases; bases with no gene match: 3. The CDR3 here is CASSPDRGTDTQYF. The CDR3 coding sequence is TGTGCCAGTAGTCCGGACAGGGGAACAGATACGCAGTATTTT.

The chain is built from TRBV28 and TRBJ2-7; TRBD1 matches at 12 bases. The CDR3 sequence is 14 residues long. The germline CDR1 and CDR2 sequences are MDHEN and SYDVKM. Trimming at V came to 6 bases and at J to 4 bases, leaving 4 bases not matched to a gene. CDR3 amino acids: CASRGTGGIYEQYF. CDR3 bases: TGTGCCAGCAGGGGGACAGGGGGCATTTACGAGCAGTACTTC.